Presented here are 10 T cell receptor beta chains from one specimen sequenced in a study of blood T cell repertoires in COVID-19 (dated by TCRdb to 2019 to 2021). Library generation was performed with the immunoSEQ multiplex PCR assay. The source is immuneACCESS, and TCRdb retained only in-frame sequences with V and J called. Part of the clones is not carried over; for the studies checked, unresolved V genes explain less than half of this, and the remainder is unexplained. Present in this sample are fewer than 200,000 clones, over 80% of which were seen just once. The ten largest account for 3.5% to 5% of the sample. Sequenced material: PBMCs or T cells enriched from blood (not recorded which). Receptor source: a woman in her 50s who had recovered from COVID-19.

J is TRBJ1-1 and V is TRBV2, with TRBD1 as a possible D gene (6 bases). CDR1 and CDR2 from the germline V gene are SNHLY and FYNNEI. This CDR3 is built from 13 residues. V shed 6 bases and J shed 6 bases, with 14 bases lying between them. The CDR3 region is CASRTYREAEAFF. The CDR3 DNA reads as TGTGCCAGCAGGACGTACAGGGAAGCTGAAGCTTTCTTT.

The V and J genes are TRBV29-1 and TRBJ1-2; the D gene is possibly TRBD1 (5 bases). Germline loops: CDR1 SQVTM, CDR2 ANQGSEA. Trimming took 1 base from V and 8 from J, leaving 17 bases between them. The CDR3 is 14 amino acids. The CDR3 DNA reads TGCAGCGTTGAAGCCCACCGGGACTTCGAAGGCTACACCTTC. Amino acid sequence: CSVEAHRDFEGYTF.

The chain combines TRBV7-6 with TRBJ2-3; 13 positions match TRBD2. The CDR3 is 16 residues long. CDR1 and CDR2 (germline): SGHVS, FNYEAQ. The V gene end was trimmed by 4 bases and the J gene end by 6 bases; junction bases not matched to a gene: 7. CDR3 region: CASSSRTSGSSDTQYF. The CDR3 DNA reads as TGTGCCAGCAGCTCTAGGACTAGCGGGAGCTCCGATACGCAGTATTTT.

The chain employs TRBV5-4 and TRBJ1-2; 7 positions match TRBD1. Germline-derived CDR1 and CDR2 are SGHNT and YYREEE (reference sequence). The ends lost 2 bases at V and 5 bases at J; junction bases unmatched: 6. The length of the CDR3 is 14 residues. The CDR3: CASSFTGATYGYTF. In nucleotides, the CDR3 is TGTGCCAGCAGCTTCACAGGGGCCACATATGGCTACACCTTC.

V usage is TRBV2 and J usage is TRBJ1-5; D is uncertain. V was trimmed by 7 bases and J by 7 bases, leaving 11 bases between them. The length of the CDR3 is 12 residues. Germline values: CDR1 SNHLY, CDR2 FYNNEI. CDR3: CASTRFGQPQHF. CDR3 DNA: TGTGCCAGCACCAGGTTTGGACAGCCCCAGCATTTT.

This chain uses TRBV5-1 with TRBJ1-2; D is unresolved. V lost 4 bases and J 0 bases, leaving 16 bases between the germline ends. CDR1 SGHRS and CDR2 YFSETQ come from the germline V gene. The CDR3 has 16 amino acids. Here the CDR3 DNA reads TGCGCCAGCAGCCCCAACGTAGATGTAGCTAACTATGGCTACACCTTC. Translation: CASSPNVDVANYGYTF.

The chain couples TRBV29-1 to TRBJ1-2, with a possible D match to TRBD1 (6 bases). Germline assignment: CDR1 SQVTM and CDR2 ANQGSEA. The CDR3 totals 13 residues. V was pared by 1 base and J by 5 bases, with 11 bases between. In DNA, the CDR3 is TGCAGCGTTGAAGGGGGGCAGGCTTATGGCTACACCTTC. Protein: CSVEGGQAYGYTF. The full variable domain, with the rest looked up from reference TRBV29-1 and TRBJ1-2, is SAVISQKPSRDICQRGTSLTIQCQVDSQVTMMFWYRQQPGQSLTLIATANQGSEATYESGFVIDKFPISRPNLTFSTLTVSNMSPEDSSIYLCSVEGGQAYGYTFGSGTRLTVV.

The chain recombines TRBV29-1 with TRBJ1-5; maybe TRBD1 (6 bases). The V gene's germline CDR1 is SQVTM and CDR2 ANQGSEA. This CDR3 has 14 amino acids. Trimming removed 4 bases from V and 3 bases from J, with 13 bases in between. The CDR3 loop reads CSVAFGGANQPQHF. The CDR3 coding sequence is TGCAGCGTTGCTTTTGGGGGGGCCAATCAGCCCCAGCATTTT. Combining the CDR3 with reference TRBV29-1 and TRBJ1-5 gives the whole variable domain SAVISQKPSRDICQRGTSLTIQCQVDSQVTMMFWYRQQPGQSLTLIATANQGSEATYESGFVIDKFPISRPNLTFSTLTVSNMSPEDSSIYLCSVAFGGANQPQHFGDGTRLSIL.

The rearrangement uses TRBV20-1 and TRBJ1-2; D ambiguous. Germline lookup yields CDR1 DFQATT and CDR2 SNEGSKA (reference sequence). CDR3 size: 14 residues. V shed 3 bases and J shed 0 bases, with 11 bases lying between them. CDR3 bases: TGCAGTGCTAGTACCCAGACTACTAACTATGGCTACACCTTC. It specifies CSASTQTTNYGYTF.

CDR3 nucleotide sequence: TGTGCCTGGAGTCCCCGAGGCGGGGGCGTATTCGGCAATCAGCCCCAGCATTTT. This sequence encodes CAWSPRGGGVFGNQPQHF. The chain joins TRBV30 to TRBJ1-5; D perhaps matches TRBD1 (6 bases). The CDR3 length is 18 residues. Trimming left V 2 bases short and J 2 bases short, with 22 bases between. In germline, CDR1 is GTSNPN, CDR2 SVGIG (reference sequence).